Given below is one T cell receptor (beta chain) in context. What it recognizes is unknown. This sample is drawn from a study of cytomegalovirus exposure and HLA in healthy donors. Trimming cost V 0 bases and J 2 bases, with 10 bases left between them. This CDR3 is built from 15 residues. Germline assignment: CDR1 WNHNN and CDR2 SYGVQD (reference sequence). The study, taken as a whole, reports: The study flagged about 160 TCR beta chains as cytomegalovirus-associated. According to reports, the classifier identified cytomegalovirus status with high specificity and sensitivity.

TCRdb's table, derived via immunoSEQ multiplex PCR, lists solely in-frame clones and lacks some. In the table there are tens of thousands of clones, approximately 97% of which are singletons. Sequencing input: PBMCs. The receptor's source is a man between 18 and 35 years old in good health and CMV-seronegative. The rearrangement joins TRBV10-1 to TRBJ1-1; maybe TRBD1 (5 bases). This chain's CDR3 is CASSESNRPNTEAFF. The DNA of the CDR3 is TGCGCCAGCAGTGAGTCGAACAGGCCAAACACTGAAGCTTTCTTT.